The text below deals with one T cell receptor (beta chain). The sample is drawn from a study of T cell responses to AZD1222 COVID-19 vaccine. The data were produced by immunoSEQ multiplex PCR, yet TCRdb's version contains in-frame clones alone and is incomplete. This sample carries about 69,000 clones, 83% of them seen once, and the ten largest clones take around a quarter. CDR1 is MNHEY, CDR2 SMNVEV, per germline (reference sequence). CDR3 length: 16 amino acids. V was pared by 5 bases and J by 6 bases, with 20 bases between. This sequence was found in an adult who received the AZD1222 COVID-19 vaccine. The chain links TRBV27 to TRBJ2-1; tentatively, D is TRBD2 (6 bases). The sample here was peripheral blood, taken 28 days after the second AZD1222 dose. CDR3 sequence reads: CASSPDRQRAGNEQFF. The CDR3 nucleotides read TGTGCCAGCAGTCCGGATCGACAGCGGGCAGGCAATGAGCAGTTCTTC.